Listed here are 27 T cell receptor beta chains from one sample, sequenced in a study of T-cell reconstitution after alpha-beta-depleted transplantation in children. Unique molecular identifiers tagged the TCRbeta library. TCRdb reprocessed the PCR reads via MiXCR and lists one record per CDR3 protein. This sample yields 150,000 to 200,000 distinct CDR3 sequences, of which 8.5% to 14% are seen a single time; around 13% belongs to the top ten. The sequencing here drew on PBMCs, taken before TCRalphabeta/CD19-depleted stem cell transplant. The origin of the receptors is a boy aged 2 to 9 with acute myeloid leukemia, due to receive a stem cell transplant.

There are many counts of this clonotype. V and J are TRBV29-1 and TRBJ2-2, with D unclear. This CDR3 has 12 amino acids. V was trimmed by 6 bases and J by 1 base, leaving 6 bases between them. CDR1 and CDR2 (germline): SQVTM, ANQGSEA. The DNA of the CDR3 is TGCAGCGTAATGAAGAACACCGGGGAGCTGTTTTTT. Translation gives CSVMKNTGELFF.

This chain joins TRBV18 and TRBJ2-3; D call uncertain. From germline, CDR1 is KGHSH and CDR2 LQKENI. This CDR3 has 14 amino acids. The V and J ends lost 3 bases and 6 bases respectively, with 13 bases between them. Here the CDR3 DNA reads TGTGCCAGCTCACCGGTTAACGTTCTGGATACGCAGTATTTT. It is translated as CASSPVNVLDTQYF.

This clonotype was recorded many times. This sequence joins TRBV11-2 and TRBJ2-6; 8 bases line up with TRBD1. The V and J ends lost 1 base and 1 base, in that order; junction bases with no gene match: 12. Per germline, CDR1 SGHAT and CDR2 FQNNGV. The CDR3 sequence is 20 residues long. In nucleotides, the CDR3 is TGTGCCAGCAGCTTAGTTGATCGTCCAGGGGGCTTGTCTGGGGCCAACGTCCTGACTTTC. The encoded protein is CASSLVDRPGGLSGANVLTF.

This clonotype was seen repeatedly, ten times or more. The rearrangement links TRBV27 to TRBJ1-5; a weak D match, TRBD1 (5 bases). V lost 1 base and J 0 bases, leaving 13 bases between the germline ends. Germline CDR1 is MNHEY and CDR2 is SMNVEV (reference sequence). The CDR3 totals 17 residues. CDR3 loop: CASSLYARDGSNQPQHF. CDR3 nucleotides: TGTGCCAGCAGTTTATACGCGAGGGACGGTAGCAATCAGCCCCAGCATTTT.

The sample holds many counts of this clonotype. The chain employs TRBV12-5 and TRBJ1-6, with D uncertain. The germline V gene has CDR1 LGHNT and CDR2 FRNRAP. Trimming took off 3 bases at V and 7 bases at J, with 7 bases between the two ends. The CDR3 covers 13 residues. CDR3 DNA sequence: TGTGCTAGTGGTTTTAGAACGAATTCACCCCTCCACTTT. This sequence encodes CASGFRTNSPLHF.

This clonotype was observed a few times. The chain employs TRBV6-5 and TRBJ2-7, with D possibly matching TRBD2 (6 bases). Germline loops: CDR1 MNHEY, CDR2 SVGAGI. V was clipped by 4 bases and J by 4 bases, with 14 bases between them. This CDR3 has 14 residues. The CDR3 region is CASSFRGMGYEQYF. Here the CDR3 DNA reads TGTGCCAGCAGTTTTCGGGGGATGGGGTACGAGCAGTACTTC.

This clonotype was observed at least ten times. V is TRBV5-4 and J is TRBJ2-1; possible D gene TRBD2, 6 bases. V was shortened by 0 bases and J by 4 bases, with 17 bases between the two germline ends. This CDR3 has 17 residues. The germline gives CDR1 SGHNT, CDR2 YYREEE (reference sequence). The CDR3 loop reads CASSLAASFGGYNEQFF. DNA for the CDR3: TGTGCCAGCAGCTTGGCGGCCTCCTTCGGAGGGTACAATGAGCAGTTCTTC.

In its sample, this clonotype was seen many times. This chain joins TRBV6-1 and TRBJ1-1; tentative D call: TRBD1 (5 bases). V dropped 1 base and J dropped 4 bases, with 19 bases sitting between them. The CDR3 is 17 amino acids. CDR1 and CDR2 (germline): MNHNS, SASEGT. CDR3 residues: CASSEGLLGVGPTEAFF. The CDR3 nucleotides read TGTGCCAGCAGTGAAGGGCTCTTGGGGGTGGGACCCACTGAAGCTTTCTTT.

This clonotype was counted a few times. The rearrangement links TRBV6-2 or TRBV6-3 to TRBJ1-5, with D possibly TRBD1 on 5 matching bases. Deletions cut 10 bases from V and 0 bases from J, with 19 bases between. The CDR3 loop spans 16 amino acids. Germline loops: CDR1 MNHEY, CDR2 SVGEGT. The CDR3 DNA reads TGTGCCACCCGAGCAGGGCACCCCTATAGCAATCAGCCCCAGCATTTT. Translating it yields CATRAGHPYSNQPQHF.

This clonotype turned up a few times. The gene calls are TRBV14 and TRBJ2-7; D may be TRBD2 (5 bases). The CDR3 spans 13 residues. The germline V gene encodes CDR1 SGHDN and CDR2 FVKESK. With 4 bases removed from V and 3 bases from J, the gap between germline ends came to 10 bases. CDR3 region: CASSLASRYEQYF. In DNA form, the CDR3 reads TGTGCCAGCAGCCTGGCTAGCCGCTACGAGCAGTACTTC.

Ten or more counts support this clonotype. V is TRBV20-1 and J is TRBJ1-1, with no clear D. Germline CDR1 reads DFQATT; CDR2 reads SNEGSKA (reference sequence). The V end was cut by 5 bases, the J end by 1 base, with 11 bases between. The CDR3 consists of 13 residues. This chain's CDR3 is CSASLRENTEAFF. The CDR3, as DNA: TGCAGTGCTTCCCTAAGGGAGAACACTGAAGCTTTCTTT.

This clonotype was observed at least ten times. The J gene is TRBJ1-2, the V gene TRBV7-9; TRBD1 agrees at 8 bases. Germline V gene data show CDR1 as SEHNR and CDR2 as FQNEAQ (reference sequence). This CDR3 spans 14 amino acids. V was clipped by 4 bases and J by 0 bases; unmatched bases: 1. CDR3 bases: TGTGCCAGCAGCTCGACAGGGGCTAACTATGGCTACACCTTC. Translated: CASSSTGANYGYTF. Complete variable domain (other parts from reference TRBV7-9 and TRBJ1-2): DTGVSQNPRHKITKRGQNVTFRCDPISEHNRLYWYRQTLGQGPEFLTYFQNEAQLEKSRLLSDRFSAERPKGSFSTLEIQRTEQGDSAMYLCASSSTGANYGYTFGSGTRLTVV.

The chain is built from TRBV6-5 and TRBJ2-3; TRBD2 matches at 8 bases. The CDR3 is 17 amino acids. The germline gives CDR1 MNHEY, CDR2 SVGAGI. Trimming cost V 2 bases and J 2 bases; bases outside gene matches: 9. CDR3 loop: CASSYRGSGDITDTQYF. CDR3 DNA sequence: TGTGCCAGCAGTTACCGGGGTAGCGGGGATATCACAGATACGCAGTATTTT.

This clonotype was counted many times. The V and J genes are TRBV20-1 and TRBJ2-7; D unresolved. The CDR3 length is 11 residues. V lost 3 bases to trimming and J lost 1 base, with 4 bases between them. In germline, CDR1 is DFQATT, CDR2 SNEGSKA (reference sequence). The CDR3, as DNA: TGCAGTGCTAGCGGGTCCTACGAGCAGTACGTC. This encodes CSASGSYEQYV.

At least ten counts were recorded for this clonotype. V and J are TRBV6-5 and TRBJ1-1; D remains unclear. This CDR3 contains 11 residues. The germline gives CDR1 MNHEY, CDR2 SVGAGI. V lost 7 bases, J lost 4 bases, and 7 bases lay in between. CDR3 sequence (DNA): TGTGCCAGCACCGGCCTCACTGAAGCTTTCTTT. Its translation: CASTGLTEAFF.

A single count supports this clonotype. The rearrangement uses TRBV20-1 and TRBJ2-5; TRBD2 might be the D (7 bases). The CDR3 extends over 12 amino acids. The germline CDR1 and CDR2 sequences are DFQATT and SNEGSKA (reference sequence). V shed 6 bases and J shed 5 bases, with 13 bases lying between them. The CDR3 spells CSAKGGGETQYF. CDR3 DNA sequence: TGCAGTGCCAAGGGGGGGGGGGAGACCCAGTACTTC.

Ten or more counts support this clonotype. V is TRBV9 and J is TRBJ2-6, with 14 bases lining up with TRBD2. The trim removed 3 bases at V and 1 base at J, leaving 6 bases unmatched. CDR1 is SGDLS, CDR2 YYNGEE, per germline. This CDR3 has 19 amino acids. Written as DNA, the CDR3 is TGTGCCAGCAGCGGCGGACTAGCGGGGGGCCATTCTGGGGCCAACGTCCTGACTTTC. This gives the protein CASSGGLAGGHSGANVLTF.

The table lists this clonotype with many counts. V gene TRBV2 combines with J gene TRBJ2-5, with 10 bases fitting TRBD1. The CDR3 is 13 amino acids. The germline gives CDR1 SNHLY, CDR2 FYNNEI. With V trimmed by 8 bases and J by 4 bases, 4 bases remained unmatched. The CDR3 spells CASAGTGVETQYF. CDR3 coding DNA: TGTGCCAGCGCCGGGACAGGGGTAGAGACCCAGTACTTC.

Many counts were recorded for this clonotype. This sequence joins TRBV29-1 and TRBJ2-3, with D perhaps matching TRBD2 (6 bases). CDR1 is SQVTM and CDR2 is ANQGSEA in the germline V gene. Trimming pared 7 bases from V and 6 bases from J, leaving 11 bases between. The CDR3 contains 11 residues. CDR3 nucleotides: TGCAGCGCTCCGACTAGGGATACGCAGTATTTT. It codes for CSAPTRDTQYF.

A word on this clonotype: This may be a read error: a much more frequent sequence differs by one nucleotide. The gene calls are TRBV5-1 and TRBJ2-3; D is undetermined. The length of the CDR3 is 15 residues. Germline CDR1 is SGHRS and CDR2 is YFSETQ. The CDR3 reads CASSLGAGRTDTLYF. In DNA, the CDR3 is TGCGCCAGCAGCTTGGGGGCAGGACGCACAGATACGCTGTATTTT.

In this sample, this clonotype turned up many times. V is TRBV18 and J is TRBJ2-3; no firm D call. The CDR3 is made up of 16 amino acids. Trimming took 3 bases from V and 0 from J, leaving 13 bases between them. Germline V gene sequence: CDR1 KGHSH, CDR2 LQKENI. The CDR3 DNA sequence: TGTGCCAGCTCACCTAACGACGGGCTCAGCACAGATACGCAGTATTTT. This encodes CASSPNDGLSTDTQYF.

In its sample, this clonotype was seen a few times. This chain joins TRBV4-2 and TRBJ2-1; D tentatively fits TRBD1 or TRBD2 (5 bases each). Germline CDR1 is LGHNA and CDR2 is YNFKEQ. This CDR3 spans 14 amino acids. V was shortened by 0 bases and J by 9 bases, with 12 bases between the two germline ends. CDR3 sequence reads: CASSQDEGWGEQFF. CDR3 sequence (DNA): TGTGCCAGCAGCCAAGATGAGGGGTGGGGTGAGCAGTTCTTC.

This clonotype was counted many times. The DNA of the CDR3 is TGTGCCAGCAGAGCAGGGTTAGCCAAAAACATTCAGTACTTC. Amino acids: CASRAGLAKNIQYF. The genes are TRBV28 and TRBJ2-4, with D possibly TRBD1 on 5 matching bases. The ends were cut back, 6 bases at V and 0 bases at J, with 9 bases in the middle. The CDR3 sequence is 14 residues long. Looked up from germline, CDR1 is MDHEN and CDR2 is SYDVKM.

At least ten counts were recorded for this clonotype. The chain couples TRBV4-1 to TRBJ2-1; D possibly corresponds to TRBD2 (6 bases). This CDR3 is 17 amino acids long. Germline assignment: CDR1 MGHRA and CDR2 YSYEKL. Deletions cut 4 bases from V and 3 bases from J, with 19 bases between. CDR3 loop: CASSRPLAPLLYNEQFF. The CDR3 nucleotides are TGCGCCAGCAGCCGGCCTCTAGCGCCTTTACTCTACAATGAGCAGTTCTTC.

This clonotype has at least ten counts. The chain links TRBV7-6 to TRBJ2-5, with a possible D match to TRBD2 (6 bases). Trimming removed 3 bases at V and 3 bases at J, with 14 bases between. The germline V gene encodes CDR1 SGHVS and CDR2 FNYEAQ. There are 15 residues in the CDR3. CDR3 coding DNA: TGTGCCAGCAGCTTGGAGGGGCCAGGGAAAGAGACCCAGTACTTC. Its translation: CASSLEGPGKETQYF.

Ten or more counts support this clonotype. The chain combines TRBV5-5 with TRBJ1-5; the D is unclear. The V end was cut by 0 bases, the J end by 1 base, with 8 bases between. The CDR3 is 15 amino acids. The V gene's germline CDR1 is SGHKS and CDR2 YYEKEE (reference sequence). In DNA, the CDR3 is TGTGCCAGCAGCTTGGGTATTTCGAGCAATCAGCCCCAGCATTTT. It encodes CASSLGISSNQPQHF.

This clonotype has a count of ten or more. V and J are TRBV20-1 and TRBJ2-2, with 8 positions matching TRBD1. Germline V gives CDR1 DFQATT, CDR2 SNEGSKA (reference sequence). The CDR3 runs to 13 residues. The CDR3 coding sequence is TGCAGCCTCTCGACAGGGGTTGCCGGGGAGCTGTTTTTT. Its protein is CSLSTGVAGELFF.